The 22 T cell receptor beta chains presented below share a single source sample, sequenced in a study of T cells expressing NK-cell markers. TCRdb reprocessed the 5' RACE reads and keeps a single row for each CDR3 protein, giving no DNA. In total, the table holds 250,000 to 300,000 distinct CDR3 sequences. The sequenced sample consisted of blood T cells: a sorted CD56 or NKG2C T cell subset, CD4+ or CD8+ T cells, or bulk PBMC T cells (not recorded which). These receptor sequences come from a man between 18 and 35 years old in good health.

The gene calls are TRBV7-2 and TRBJ2-3. The CDR3 runs to 15 residues. Per germline, CDR1 SGHTA and CDR2 FQGNSA. This CDR3 is CASSLAPSRTDTQYF. Filled out from reference TRBV7-2 and TRBJ2-3, the complete variable domain reads GAGVSQSPSNKVTEKGKDVELRCDPISGHTALYWYRQSLGQGLEFLIYFQGNSAPDKSGLPSDRFSAERTGGSVSTLTIQRTQQEDSAVYLCASSLAPSRTDTQYFGPGTRLTVL.

The gene calls are TRBV12-3 or TRBV12-4 and TRBJ1-1. There are 14 residues in the CDR3. The CDR3 sequence is CASRAHESSTEAFF.

V is TRBV4-3 and J is TRBJ2-2; TCRdb's D call, TRBD2, is unchecked because there is no DNA. Germline V gives CDR1 LGHNA, CDR2 YSLEER. CDR3 length equals 12 residues. CDR3 region: CASRAGTGELFF.

The V gene is TRBV6-1, the J gene TRBJ2-7; TCRdb's D call of TRBD1 is untestable without DNA. The CDR3 contains 14 residues. CDR1 is MNHNS and CDR2 is SASEGT in the germline V gene. CDR3 residues: CASTPTGASYEQYF.

The chain links TRBV12-3 or TRBV12-4 to TRBJ2-1; as DNA is missing, the TRBD1 call by TCRdb cannot be tested. CDR3 length: 11 amino acids. The CDR3 is CASSSTGGKFF.

The V call is TRBV4-2, the J call TRBJ2-3; TCRdb reports TRBD1, a call that lacks DNA to check it against. Looked up from germline, CDR1 is LGHNA and CDR2 is YNFKEQ. The CDR3 runs 19 residues. This chain's CDR3 is CASSQDLPFRVGDTDTQYF.

The V and J genes are TRBV9 and TRBJ2-1; TCRdb returns TRBD2, unconfirmable since there is no DNA. CDR1 is SGDLS, CDR2 YYNGEE, per germline. The CDR3 loop spans 15 amino acids. The CDR3 here is CASSVEGTSGNEQFF.

The rearrangement links TRBV11-1 to TRBJ2-1; TCRdb outputs TRBD1, but without DNA this stays unchecked. Germline values: CDR1 SGHAT, CDR2 FQDESV (reference sequence). This CDR3 spans 17 amino acids. The CDR3 region is CASTLFGALSSYNEQFF.

The chain is built from TRBV11-2 and TRBJ1-3; absent DNA, TCRdb's TRBD1 call cannot be checked. The CDR3 contains 16 residues. Looked up from germline, CDR1 is SGHAT and CDR2 is FQNNGV. The CDR3: CASSLRTGLGGNTIYF. Full variable domain (outside the CDR3, taken from reference TRBV11-2 and TRBJ1-3): EAGVAQSPRYKIIEKRQSVAFWCNPISGHATLYWYQQILGQGPKLLIQFQNNGVVDDSQLPKDRFSAERLKGVDSTLKIQPAKLEDSAVYLCASSLRTGLGGNTIYFGEGSWLTVV.

The chain recombines TRBV29-1 with TRBJ2-2. Germline V gene data show CDR1 as SQVTM and CDR2 as ANQGSEA. The CDR3 runs 12 residues. The CDR3 loop reads CSVVGYTGELFF.

CDR3 region: CASSLVYRGGQETQYF. The chain couples TRBV5-6 to TRBJ2-5; absent DNA, TCRdb's TRBD1 call cannot be checked. This CDR3 comprises 16 residues. Germline CDR1 is SGHDT and CDR2 is YYEEEE.

The chain carries TRBV7-2 and TRBJ2-7; absent DNA, TCRdb's TRBD2 call cannot be checked. Looked up from germline, CDR1 is SGHTA and CDR2 is FQGNSA. This CDR3 comprises 12 residues. The chain's CDR3 is CASTASRYEQYF. Based on the CDR3 plus reference TRBV7-2 and TRBJ2-7, the full variable domain is GAGVSQSPSNKVTEKGKDVELRCDPISGHTALYWYRQSLGQGLEFLIYFQGNSAPDKSGLPSDRFSAERTGGSVSTLTIQRTQQEDSAVYLCASTASRYEQYFGPGTRLTVT.

The chain is built from TRBV20-1 and TRBJ1-2; TCRdb selects TRBD1, and the lack of DNA leaves this call unchecked. CDR1 is DFQATT and CDR2 is SNEGSKA in the germline V gene (reference sequence). The CDR3 length is 14 residues. CDR3 region: CSALGTASNYGYTF.

The chain joins TRBV2 to TRBJ2-7; TCRdb proposes TRBD2, but this gene call is untestable without DNA. Germline CDR1 and CDR2: SNHLY and FYNNEI. This CDR3 region has 16 residues. The CDR3 spells CASSGRLAGGPYEQYF. The whole variable domain, filled in from reference TRBV2 and TRBJ2-7, reads EPEVTQTPSHQVTQMGQEVILRCVPISNHLYFYWYRQILGQKVEFLVSFYNNEISEKSEIFDDQFSVERPDGSNFTLKIRSTKLEDSAMYFCASSGRLAGGPYEQYFGPGTRLTVT.

The chain links TRBV20-1 to TRBJ2-3; the TRBD2 assignment by TCRdb is unverifiable without DNA. The CDR3 is made up of 16 amino acids. Germline assignment: CDR1 DFQATT and CDR2 SNEGSKA (reference sequence). The CDR3 is CSARGRVSGSADTQYF.

The rearrangement uses TRBV20-1 and TRBJ1-2. Germline loops: CDR1 DFQATT, CDR2 SNEGSKA (reference sequence). The CDR3 is made up of 13 amino acids. The CDR3 protein is CSALDGGDYGYTF.

The chain is built from TRBV5-4 and TRBJ2-7; the TCRdb D gene call, TRBD1, has no DNA to confirm it. Germline V gene data show CDR1 as SGHNT and CDR2 as YYREEE (reference sequence). The CDR3 is 15 amino acids. The CDR3: CASAQGTGSTYEQYF.

The J gene is TRBJ2-3, the V gene TRBV30; TCRdb's assignment of TRBD1 cannot be checked, as there is no DNA. The CDR3 is 15 amino acids. CDR1 and CDR2 from the germline V gene are GTSNPN and SVGIG (reference sequence). The CDR3 is CAWSHISDITDTQYF.

CDR3: CASSYRDSKNIQYF. The chain recombines TRBV12-3 or TRBV12-4 with TRBJ2-4; with no DNA, the TCRdb D assignment of TRBD1 cannot be verified. The CDR3 is 14 amino acids.

The chain uses TRBV6-5 and TRBJ2-3; TCRdb lists TRBD2, though no DNA is available to test this call. CDR1 and CDR2 from the germline V gene are MNHEY and SVGAGI. The CDR3 length is 16 residues. CDR3 sequence: CASSYAPSGSKDTQYF.

J is TRBJ2-3 and V is TRBV29-1; TCRdb calls TRBD1, which cannot be checked without DNA. CDR3 length: 13 residues. CDR1 and CDR2 (germline): SQVTM, ANQGSEA. This CDR3 reads CSGRRGPTDTQYF.

This sequence joins TRBV12-3 or TRBV12-4 and TRBJ2-2; TCRdb's D gene call, TRBD1, goes unchecked for lack of DNA. This CDR3 comprises 16 residues. The CDR3 is CASSYNSPSNTGELFF.